Listed below are T cell receptor beta chains from one sample, sequenced in a study of shared clonotypes between healthy human individuals. Sequenced by immunoSEQ multiplex PCR; TCRdb stores in-frame clones only, minus some. Here the sample spans about 1.4 million clones, about 96% being singletons. The specimen sequenced was naive CD4+ T cells sorted from blood. The source is a man aged 25 to 40 in good health. CDR3s include the opening cysteine and the closing phenylalanine or tryptophan. The D gene is left open where the match is weak. Clone size is stated in some rows and not others, as once, few, many or a class when expanded.

V gene: TRBV5-1
D gene: -
J gene: TRBJ2-5
clone size: -
CDR3 protein: CASSLVGNYQETQYF
CDR3 DNA: TGCGCCAGCAGCTTGGTGGGAAACTACCAAGAGACCCAGTACTTC

V gene: TRBV5-1
D gene: TRBD1
J gene: TRBJ2-5
clone size: -
CDR3 protein: CASSLDQGQQETQYF
CDR3 DNA: TGCGCCAGCAGCTTGGATCAGGGACAGCAAGAGACCCAGTACTTC

V gene: TRBV6-1
D gene: -
J gene: TRBJ1-4
clone size: -
CDR3 protein: CASSTTTEPNEKLFF
CDR3 DNA: TGTGCCAGCAGTACTACGACGGAGCCTAATGAAAAACTGTTTTTT

V gene: TRBV2
D gene: -
J gene: TRBJ1-5
clone size: -
CDR3 protein: CASTQGRGGQPQHF
CDR3 DNA: TGTGCCAGCACCCAAGGGCGCGGGGGTCAGCCCCAGCATTTT

V gene: TRBV9
D gene: -
J gene: TRBJ2-3
clone size: -
CDR3 protein: CASSVGGSSTDTQYF
CDR3 DNA: TGTGCCAGCAGCGTAGGAGGGTCTAGCACAGATACGCAGTATTTT

V gene: TRBV2
D gene: -
J gene: TRBJ2-2
clone size: -
CDR3 protein: CASSELENTGELFF
CDR3 DNA: TGTGCCAGCAGTGAATTAGAGAACACCGGGGAGCTGTTTTTT

V gene: TRBV28
D gene: -
J gene: TRBJ1-5
clone size: -
CDR3 protein: CASRRGSLNQPQHF
CDR3 DNA: TGTGCCAGCAGAAGGGGTTCCCTCAATCAGCCCCAGCATTTT

V gene: TRBV6-1
D gene: -
J gene: TRBJ2-3
clone size: -
CDR3 protein: CASSGGADPLADTQYF
CDR3 DNA: TGTGCCAGCAGTGGGGGGGCGGACCCCCTGGCAGATACGCAGTATTTT

V gene: TRBV4-3
D gene: -
J gene: TRBJ1-4
clone size: -
CDR3 protein: CASSQVPWGGPSLNEKLFF
CDR3 DNA: TGCGCCAGCAGCCAAGTTCCCTGGGGAGGGCCTTCCCTTAATGAAAAACTGTTTTTT

V gene: TRBV2
D gene: -
J gene: TRBJ2-1
clone size: -
CDR3 protein: CASTDRKQFF
CDR3 DNA: TGTGCCAGCACCGACAGAAAGCAGTTCTTC

V gene: TRBV9
D gene: TRBD2
J gene: TRBJ2-1
clone size: -
CDR3 protein: CASSVVSSGSTNEQFF
CDR3 DNA: TGTGCCAGCAGCGTAGTGTCTAGCGGGAGTACAAATGAGCAGTTCTTC

V gene: TRBV18
D gene: -
J gene: TRBJ2-5
clone size: once
CDR3 protein: CASSRDRTQETQYF
CDR3 DNA: TGTGCCAGCTCACGAGACAGGACACAAGAGACCCAGTACTTC

V gene: TRBV9
D gene: -
J gene: TRBJ2-3
clone size: -
CDR3 protein: CASSSGPGSDNDTQYF
CDR3 DNA: TGTGCCAGCAGCTCGGGACCCGGGAGTGATAATGATACGCAGTATTTT

V gene: TRBV14
D gene: -
J gene: TRBJ1-1
clone size: once
CDR3 protein: CASSLRTGLNTEAFF
CDR3 DNA: TGTGCCAGCAGCCTGCGGACTGGTTTGAACACTGAAGCTTTCTTT

V gene: TRBV28
D gene: -
J gene: TRBJ2-7
clone size: -
CDR3 protein: CASTSVRRTGVAAYEQYF
CDR3 DNA: TGTGCCAGCACCTCGGTTCGGCGTACGGGGGTAGCGGCTTACGAGCAGTACTTC

V gene: TRBV15
D gene: -
J gene: TRBJ2-1
clone size: once
CDR3 protein: CATRELDSSSYNEQFF
CDR3 DNA: TGTGCCACCAGGGAACTAGATAGCAGCTCCTACAATGAGCAGTTCTTC

V gene: TRBV15
D gene: -
J gene: TRBJ1-2
clone size: -
CDR3 protein: CATTAIRSSYGYTF
CDR3 DNA: TGTGCCACCACGGCCATAAGGAGTAGCTATGGCTACACCTTC

V gene: TRBV2
D gene: -
J gene: TRBJ2-4
clone size: -
CDR3 protein: CASSELFRESIQYF
CDR3 DNA: TGTGCCAGCAGTGAACTTTTCAGGGAAAGCATTCAGTACTTC

V gene: TRBV6-4
D gene: -
J gene: TRBJ1-1
clone size: -
CDR3 protein: CASSAQQNTEAFF
CDR3 DNA: TGTGCCAGCAGTGCCCAACAGAACACTGAAGCTTTCTTT

V gene: TRBV2
D gene: -
J gene: TRBJ2-7
clone size: -
CDR3 protein: CASRTTGTAGSEQYF
CDR3 DNA: TGTGCCAGCAGGACCACCGGGACCGCAGGGTCCGAGCAGTACTTC

V gene: TRBV5-1
D gene: TRBD2
J gene: TRBJ2-7
clone size: -
CDR3 protein: CASSPRTSGNYEQYF
CDR3 DNA: TGCGCCAGCAGCCCCAGGACTAGCGGGAACTACGAGCAGTACTTC

V gene: TRBV2
D gene: -
J gene: TRBJ2-7
clone size: -
CDR3 protein: CASSSFSASAEQYF
CDR3 DNA: TGTGCCAGCAGTTCCTTTTCGGCCAGTGCGGAGCAGTACTTC

V gene: TRBV10-3
D gene: -
J gene: TRBJ2-7
clone size: -
CDR3 protein: CAISAQQSYEQYF
CDR3 DNA: TGTGCCATCAGTGCCCAGCAATCCTACGAGCAGTACTTC

V gene: TRBV28
D gene: -
J gene: TRBJ1-2
clone size: -
CDR3 protein: CASSSPGTPNHYGYTF
CDR3 DNA: TGTGCCAGCAGTTCCCCCGGGACACCAAACCACTATGGCTACACCTTC

V gene: TRBV6-1
D gene: -
J gene: TRBJ2-7
clone size: -
CDR3 protein: CASSEALAREQYF
CDR3 DNA: TGTGCCAGCAGTGAAGCGTTGGCCCGAGAGCAGTACTTC

V gene: TRBV21-1
D gene: -
J gene: TRBJ1-1
clone size: once
CDR3 protein: CASSNPNRGWRCTEAFF
CDR3 DNA: TGTGCCAGCAGCAACCCTAACAGAGGGTGGAGGTGCACTGAAGCTTTCTTT

V gene: TRBV7-9
D gene: TRBD1
J gene: TRBJ2-3
clone size: -
CDR3 protein: CASSLARGTDTQYF
CDR3 DNA: TGTGCCAGCAGCTTAGCCAGGGGGACAGATACGCAGTATTTT

V gene: TRBV6-5
D gene: TRBD1
J gene: TRBJ2-2
clone size: -
CDR3 protein: CASRDSTGYGELFF
CDR3 DNA: TGTGCCAGCAGGGACTCGACAGGGTACGGGGAGCTGTTTTTT

V gene: TRBV7-6
D gene: -
J gene: TRBJ2-2
clone size: -
CDR3 protein: CASSLSVPGTGELFF
CDR3 DNA: TGTGCCAGCAGCTTATCGGTGCCTGGTACCGGGGAGCTGTTTTTT

V gene: TRBV5-4
D gene: TRBD2
J gene: TRBJ2-5
clone size: -
CDR3 protein: CASSPQAGEETQYF
CDR3 DNA: TGTGCCAGCAGCCCCCAAGCGGGGGAAGAGACCCAGTACTTC

V gene: TRBV2
D gene: -
J gene: TRBJ1-5
clone size: -
CDR3 protein: CASSEEGNQPQHF
CDR3 DNA: TGTGCCAGCAGTGAGGAGGGTAACCAGCCCCAGCATTTT

V gene: TRBV5-1
D gene: -
J gene: TRBJ2-1
clone size: -
CDR3 protein: CASSFAPLGGQFF
CDR3 DNA: TGCGCCAGCAGCTTCGCCCCATTGGGAGGGCAGTTCTTC

V gene: TRBV18
D gene: -
J gene: TRBJ2-1
clone size: -
CDR3 protein: CASSPTSYNEQFF
CDR3 DNA: TGTGCCAGCTCACCCACTAGCTACAATGAGCAGTTCTTC

V gene: TRBV28
D gene: TRBD1
J gene: TRBJ2-7
clone size: -
CDR3 protein: CASSLGTGLYEQYF
CDR3 DNA: TGTGCCAGCAGTTTGGGGACAGGGCTCTACGAGCAGTACTTC

V gene: TRBV7-6
D gene: TRBD2
J gene: TRBJ2-2
clone size: -
CDR3 protein: CASSLAGVNTGELFF
CDR3 DNA: TGTGCCAGCAGCCTAGCGGGAGTGAACACCGGGGAGCTGTTTTTT

V gene: TRBV5-5
D gene: TRBD2
J gene: TRBJ2-7
clone size: -
CDR3 protein: CASTSFLLAGDVYEQYF
CDR3 DNA: TGTGCCAGCACCTCCTTTCTACTAGCGGGAGACGTGTACGAGCAGTACTTC

V gene: TRBV2
D gene: TRBD1
J gene: TRBJ1-2
clone size: -
CDR3 protein: CASSLTGENTF
CDR3 DNA: TGTGCCAGCAGTTTGACAGGGGAGAACACCTTC

V gene: TRBV7-6
D gene: -
J gene: TRBJ2-5
clone size: -
CDR3 protein: CASSLKRGGEETQYF
CDR3 DNA: TGTGCCAGCAGCTTAAAACGGGGAGGTGAAGAGACCCAGTACTTC

V gene: TRBV2
D gene: TRBD2
J gene: TRBJ2-7
clone size: -
CDR3 protein: CASSDGLAGIFNEQYF
CDR3 DNA: TGTGCCAGCAGTGATGGACTAGCGGGAATTTTTAACGAGCAGTACTTC